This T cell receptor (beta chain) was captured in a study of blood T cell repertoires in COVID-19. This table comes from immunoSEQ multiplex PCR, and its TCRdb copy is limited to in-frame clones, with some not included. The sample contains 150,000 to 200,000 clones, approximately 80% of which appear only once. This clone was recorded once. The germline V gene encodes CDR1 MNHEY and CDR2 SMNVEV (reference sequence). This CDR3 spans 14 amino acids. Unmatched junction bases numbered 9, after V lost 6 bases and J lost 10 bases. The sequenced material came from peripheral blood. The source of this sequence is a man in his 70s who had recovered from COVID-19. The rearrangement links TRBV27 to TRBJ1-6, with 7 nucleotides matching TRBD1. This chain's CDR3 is CASSRQGGESPLHF. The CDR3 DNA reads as TGTGCCAGCAGCCGTCAGGGGGGAGAATCACCCCTCCACTTT.